Reported below is one T cell receptor beta chain. Sequencing was performed with immunoSEQ multiplex PCR; in TCRdb, only in-frame clones are kept and a portion is missing. The table shows around 250,000 clones, with about nine tenths occurring only once. The record originates from a study of blood T cell repertoires in COVID-19. Assignments of participants to cohorts depended upon their own reported clinical history. The CDR3 totals 15 residues. V lost 6 bases to trimming and J lost 2 bases, with 14 bases between them. CDR1 is MNHEY, CDR2 SMNVEV, per germline (reference sequence). V and J are TRBV27 and TRBJ2-1, with D possibly matching TRBD2 (6 bases). Sequencing used PBMCs or T cells enriched from blood (not recorded which). The clonotype was recovered from a man younger than 35 who had recovered from COVID-19. The CDR3 is CASRYSGGAYNEQFF. In DNA form, the CDR3 reads TGTGCCAGCAGGTACTCCGGGGGAGCCTACAATGAGCAGTTCTTC.